Described below is a single T cell receptor (beta chain) sequence and its context. It has no known antigen specificity. Base qualities were left out, and no much larger clone turns up one base away. The data originate from a study of breast tumors, draining lymph nodes, adjacent tissues (dated by TCRdb to about 2016). Describing the broader study: In breast cancer patients, the study compared the TCR beta repertoires of tumor, adjacent nontumor tissue and axillary lymph nodes. The study aimed to assess the relationships and possible T-cell exchange between tumor, surrounding tissue and draining lymph node repertoires in human breast cancer.

Broad study findings and their caveats: The data were considered consistent with the idea that most tumor T cells come from the lymph node and then expand in tumor tissue. Tumor and nontumor tissue repertoires were found to be significantly more similar in luminal-like than in basal-like breast cancer. The conclusion that tumor T cells originate in lymph nodes was framed as consistent with a hypothesis rather than directly demonstrated. Tumor T-cell repertoires showed less diversity than lymph node repertoires and more diversity than nontumor tissue repertoires, and tumor T-cell repertoires showed preferential V and J gene usage.

The sequencer was an Illumina HiSeq 2000. Multiplex PCR amplification was used to generate the TCR beta chain libraries. The amplified TCR beta chain products were analyzed by high-throughput sequencing. TCRdb took the public reads, trimmed them with fastp at Q25, ran MiXCR for clone calling and kept in-frame beta chains. Entries that share a CDR3 protein sequence are merged under the most common genes and DNA. The sample includes 66,000 or so distinct CDR3 sequences, with approximately 47% observed a single time. Of the sample, roughly 8.1% is held by the ten largest clones. The CDR3 runs 17 amino acids, cysteine and phenylalanine included. The sequence is cut down to CDR3 DNA, 51 bases in frame from base 1. From a lookup of the germline V gene, CDR1 and CDR2 are LGHNA and YNFKEQ. At the junction V is shortened by 0 bases and J by 3 bases, with 12 bases in between.

The rearrangement joined TRBV4-2 to TRBJ1-6; the D region possibly corresponds to TRBD1 (6 bases align). This receptor was identified in a female donor with breast cancer. Some clones in this sample may be carry-over from other donors' samples. Sequencing was done on a sample of breast tumor tissue. The nucleotides read TGTGCCAGCAGCCAAGATCTCGGGGGGCACTATAATTCACCCCTCCACTTT. This translates into CASSQDLGGHYNSPLHF.